The TCR beta chain under discussion was sequenced for a study of T cells in localized non-small cell lung cancer. Assay: immunoSEQ multiplex PCR; the TCRdb copy retains only in-frame clones and omits some. The sample records 25,000 or so clones, approximately 86% being singletons. General study findings and limits: An association was observed between higher blood T cell density and longer overall survival. Only one tumor region was sequenced, so heterogeneity remains possible.

This clone was seen once. The antigen remains undetermined. This sample comprised peripheral blood, obtained before any cancer treatment. The source is a female donor of 60 years or more with stage I lung adenocarcinoma.

The CDR3 coding sequence is TGTGCCATCAGTGAGAGGACCAACCCTGGAAACACCATATATTTT. This codes for CAISERTNPGNTIYF. The chain recombines TRBV10-3 with TRBJ1-3; D ambiguous. In germline, CDR1 is ENHRY, CDR2 SYGVKD. This CDR3 comprises 15 residues. V lost 2 bases, J lost 2 bases, and 10 bases lay in between.